This TCR beta chain was documented in a study of T cell clonality in common variable immunodeficiency. The CDR3 length is 12 residues. Germline V gene lookup returns CDR1 SNHLY and CDR2 FYNNEI. Findings of the study overall: In common variable immunodeficiency, TCR beta chains reportedly carried fewer deletions and N-nucleotide insertions. Shared TCRbeta clones were fewer between CVID subjects than controls.

Many counts were recorded for this clone. Antigen: not known. The read terminates 3 residues ahead of where the CDR3 ends, so the germline J gene completes it. Only in-frame clones appear in the TCRdb table, and some are missing; sequencing was by immunoSEQ multiplex PCR. The data list tens of thousands of clones, none observed once; 2.1% falls to the top ten. The TCR was taken from a person aged 18 to 70 in good health. The chain combines TRBV2 with TRBJ1-2; D perhaps matches TRBD1 (5 bases). Sequenced material: peripheral blood mononuclear cells. The CDR3 loop is CASSDRVGGYTF. The sequenced part of the CDR3 DNA is TGTGCCAGCAGTGACAGGGTAGGAGGC.